This entry describes one T cell receptor (beta chain). Its antigen remains unidentified. V lost 3 bases to trimming and J lost 0 bases, with 2 bases between them. CDR3 size: 13 residues. Per germline, CDR1 MNHEY and CDR2 SMNVEV (reference sequence). This entry belongs to a study of cytomegalovirus exposure and HLA in healthy donors. General study results and limits: Cytomegalovirus association was listed for 170 or so TCR beta chains.

This PCR relied on a set of 60 Vbeta primers and 13 Jbeta primers. Clones were read by immunoSEQ multiplex PCR, and TCRdb kept only the in-frame ones, dropping some. The table lists around 190,000 clones, approximately 86% of them singletons. The receptor was derived from a woman between 18 and 29 years old in good health and CMV-seronegative. Sequenced sample: PBMCs. The V gene is TRBV27, the J gene TRBJ1-4; D remains unclear. CDR3 DNA sequence: TGTGCCAGCAGTTTTACAACTAATGAAAAACTGTTTTTT. Protein: CASSFTTNEKLFF.